This T cell receptor (beta chain) derives from a study of identical twins. A single record per CDR3 protein comes from TCRdb applying MiXCR to the 5' RACE reads. The table has hundreds of thousands of distinct CDR3 sequences, 21% seen once. As to this clonotype: Its antigen is not known.

V dropped 0 bases and J dropped 6 bases, with 2 bases sitting between them. The CDR3 runs 11 residues. Study-level results: For out-of-frame beta sequences, excess twin sharing was weaker. Cross-sectional statistics, not tracking of the same donors, supported the conclusions.

The sample also formed part of further work on T cells expressing NK-cell markers. That work adds: HCMV seropositivity marked seven of the eight sequenced donors; one was seronegative.

The rearrangement joins TRBV12-3 or TRBV12-4 to TRBJ1-2; D remains ambiguous. The sequence was collected from a woman aged 18-30 years in good health. The sample taken for sequencing was PBMCs. CDR3 coding DNA: TGTGCCAGCAGTTTAGCAGATGGCTACACCTTC. Amino acid sequence: CASSLADGYTF.